This T cell receptor (beta chain) comes out of a study of blood T cell repertoires in COVID-19. Looking at the study overall: Both acute and convalescent COVID-19 samples were obtained from the United States, Italy and Spain.

In germline, CDR1 is SGHAT, CDR2 FQNNGV. V trimming: 5 bases; J trimming: 2 bases; junction bases outside the gene matches: 9. The CDR3 contains 16 residues. Profiling relied on immunoSEQ multiplex PCR, and the TCRdb table lists in-frame clones only, not all of them. This repertoire shows more than 200,000 clones, roughly 84% found once; its top ten account for 4.4%. This rearrangement joins TRBV11-2 to TRBJ2-3, with TRBD2 matching over 8 bases. The origin of this receptor is a man in his fifties or sixties with active or convalescent COVID-19. The source material was peripheral blood. The DNA for the CDR3 is TGTGCCAGCAGCCCGGGACTAGTCCAATACACAGATACGCAGTATTTT. This gives the protein CASSPGLVQYTDTQYF.